The present T cell receptor (beta chain) was sequenced within a study of shared clonotypes between healthy human individuals. The study, taken as a whole, reports: Clonotypes shared by all four sorted-subset donors had higher generation probabilities than non-shared clonotypes.

To note about this clone: Its target is unknown.

As defined, naive CD8 cells were CD45RO-negative and positively selected for CCR7, with terminally differentiated effector memory CD45RA+ cells excluded. The germline V gene has CDR1 SEHNR and CDR2 FQNEAQ (reference sequence). The trim removed 4 bases at V and 8 bases at J, leaving 8 bases unmatched. The CDR3 is 14 residues long. The data were produced by immunoSEQ multiplex PCR, yet TCRdb's version contains in-frame clones alone and is incomplete. The sample gives some 2.1 million clones, around 93% of which show up once; around 1.7% is in the top ten. The J gene is TRBJ2-1, the V gene TRBV7-9; 7 bases align to TRBD1. Sequences were obtained from naive CD8+ T cells from PBMCs. The sequence came from a man aged 18 to 30 in good health. Some clones in this sample may be carry-over from other donors' samples. CDR3 amino acids: CASSSLTGSYEQFF. The CDR3 DNA reads as TGTGCCAGCAGCTCCTTGACAGGGTCTTATGAGCAGTTCTTC.